What follows are 30 T cell receptor beta chains derived from one specimen sequenced in a study of control samples from healthy donors and cancer patients. The method was immunoSEQ multiplex PCR; TCRdb's version includes in-frame clones alone and lacks a portion of them. Of some 130,000 clones listed, approximately 88% were seen once; the top ten hold less than 3.5%. Sequences were obtained from blood. The receptor set was obtained from a man between 40 and 49 years old in good health.

V usage is TRBV12-3 or TRBV12-4 and J usage is TRBJ2-3, with D hard to call. The CDR3 runs 13 residues. V was shortened by 4 bases and J by 4 bases, with 9 bases between the two germline ends. CDR3 nucleotides: TGTGCCAGCAGTTGGGCCAGTCCAGATACGCAGTATTTT. Translating it yields CASSWASPDTQYF.

The rearrangement joins TRBV18 to TRBJ1-2, with 10 nucleotides matching TRBD1. The germline V gene has CDR1 KGHSH and CDR2 LQKENI. V dropped 0 bases and J dropped 8; count of bases not matched to a gene: 3. The CDR3 loop spans 14 amino acids. The CDR3 is CASSPPGQGFGYTF. CDR3 nucleotides: TGTGCCAGCTCACCACCGGGACAGGGGTTCGGCTACACCTTC.

The chain combines TRBV5-1 with TRBJ2-7, with TRBD2 matching over 16 bases. This CDR3 is 17 amino acids long. Germline loops: CDR1 SGHRS, CDR2 YFSETQ. V gave up 2 bases and J gave up 6 bases; unmatched junction bases: 8. The CDR3 DNA is TGCGCCAGCAGCTTCCCGGAGGGACTAGCGGGGGGGAGCGAGCAGTACTTC. It is translated as CASSFPEGLAGGSEQYF.

This rearrangement joins TRBV9 to TRBJ2-3; no definite D call. Trimming left V 0 bases short and J 0 bases short, with 8 bases between. Germline loops: CDR1 SGDLS, CDR2 YYNGEE. This CDR3 is 15 amino acids long. The CDR3 region is CASSVVGGSTDTQYF. CDR3 in DNA: TGTGCCAGCAGCGTAGTCGGCGGTAGCACAGATACGCAGTATTTT.

In its sample, this clone was seen a few times. The rearrangement uses TRBV18 and TRBJ1-2; D is unresolved. The germline gives CDR1 KGHSH, CDR2 LQKENI. The CDR3 loop spans 14 amino acids. Trimming stripped 1 base from V and 1 base from J, with 7 bases between. The CDR3 protein is CASSPRRDNYGYTF. CDR3 nucleotides: TGTGCCAGCTCACCACGGAGGGATAACTATGGCTACACCTTC.

V is TRBV11-2 and J is TRBJ2-3; 7 bases map to TRBD2. CDR1 is SGHAT and CDR2 is FQNNGV in the germline V gene. This CDR3 spans 15 amino acids. The V segment lost 5 bases and the J segment 6 bases; nucleotides outside the gene matches: 11. CDR3: CASSGTTIVSDTQYF. CDR3 bases: TGTGCCAGCAGCGGGACTACTATTGTTTCCGATACGCAGTATTTT.

This sequence joins TRBV6-1 and TRBJ2-7; D may correspond to TRBD1 or TRBD2 (5 bases each). With 2 bases removed from V and 0 bases from J, the gap between germline ends came to 14 bases. Looked up from germline, CDR1 is MNHNS and CDR2 is SASEGT. The CDR3 sequence is 16 residues long. DNA for the CDR3: TGTGCCAGCAGTGAACTTGCAGGGACCCTCTCCTACGAGCAGTACTTC. As protein: CASSELAGTLSYEQYF.

The rearrangement uses TRBV11-2 and TRBJ2-6; D may be TRBD1 or TRBD2 (6 bases each). The germline V gene encodes CDR1 SGHAT and CDR2 FQNNGV. This CDR3 comprises 18 residues. V dropped 0 bases and J dropped 1 base, with 13 bases sitting between them. CDR3 amino acids: CASSLDWTTGSGANVLTF. CDR3 coding DNA: TGTGCCAGCAGCTTAGATTGGACTACAGGGTCTGGGGCCAACGTCCTGACTTTC.

The chain employs TRBV9 and TRBJ2-7, with D unresolved. CDR1 is SGDLS and CDR2 is YYNGEE in the germline V gene. V dropped 4 bases and J dropped 0 bases, with 8 bases sitting between them. The length of the CDR3 is 13 residues. CDR3 DNA sequence: TGTGCCAGCAGCCCCCGCAGCTCCTACGAGCAGTACTTC. Protein: CASSPRSSYEQYF. The whole variable domain, filled in from reference TRBV9 and TRBJ2-7, reads DSGVTQTPKHLITATGQRVTLRCSPRSGDLSVYWYQQSLDQGLQFLIQYYNGEERAKGNILERFSAQQFPDLHSELNLSSLELGDSALYFCASSPRSSYEQYFGPGTRLTVT.

This clone is a singleton in its sample. The J gene is TRBJ2-5, the V gene TRBV12-3 or TRBV12-4, with D uncertain. CDR3 length equals 13 residues. V was pared by 5 bases and J by 5 bases, with 12 bases between. The CDR3 DNA sequence: TGTGCCAGCAGTGTCGGGTCTCGGGAGACCCAGTACTTC. Encoded protein: CASSVGSRETQYF.

The chain couples TRBV3-1 (or the pseudogene TRBV3-2) to TRBJ2-1, with 8 bases lining up with TRBD2. V lost 3 bases and J lost 7; bases outside the gene matches: 11. Germline CDR1 reads LGHDT; CDR2 reads YNNKEL (reference sequence). This CDR3 spans 16 amino acids. CDR3 amino acids: CASSHTSSGATNEQFF. In DNA form, the CDR3 reads TGTGCCAGCAGCCATACGAGTAGCGGGGCTACAAATGAGCAGTTCTTC.

This clone showed up just once. V gene TRBV6-5 combines with J gene TRBJ2-2, with D tentatively TRBD1 (6 bases). From germline, CDR1 is MNHEY and CDR2 SVGAGI. Trimming shortened V by 5 bases and J by 5 bases, and 15 bases separated the two germline ends. This CDR3 has 15 amino acids. The CDR3 is CASSRGGLGTGELFF. The CDR3 DNA follows: TGTGCCAGCAGTCGAGGGGGTTTGGGTACCGGGGAGCTGTTTTTT.

The J gene is TRBJ1-4, the V gene TRBV30; D is uncertain. The CDR3 is 13 amino acids. Germline CDR1 and CDR2: GTSNPN and SVGIG (reference sequence). With 1 base removed from V and 4 bases from J, the gap between germline ends came to 7 bases. The CDR3 region is CAWSADHNEKLFF. The CDR3 DNA follows: TGTGCCTGGAGTGCTGATCATAATGAAAAACTGTTTTTT.

The chain employs TRBV5-1 and TRBJ1-1; TRBD1 agrees at 7 bases. CDR3 size: 15 residues. V lost 3 bases and J lost 5; bases outside the gene matches: 10. The V gene's germline CDR1 is SGHRS and CDR2 YFSETQ. CDR3 amino acids: CASSSGQPGRTEAFF. CDR3 bases: TGCGCCAGCAGCTCGGGACAGCCGGGGAGGACTGAAGCTTTCTTT.

The chain employs TRBV13 and TRBJ2-7, with 11 positions matching TRBD2. The germline V gene encodes CDR1 PRHDT and CDR2 FYEKMQ (reference sequence). CDR3 length: 16 residues. The V gene end was trimmed by 5 bases and the J gene end by 2 bases; junction bases not matched to a gene: 8. The CDR3 coding sequence is TGTGCCAGCAGCAGTCTAGCGGGGGGCCTCCCCTACGAGCAGTACTTC. This sequence encodes CASSSLAGGLPYEQYF.

This clone was seen only a few times. The rearrangement joins TRBV18 to TRBJ1-4; TRBD1 aligns across 7 bases. The CDR3 is 14 amino acids. Germline V lookup: CDR1 KGHSH, CDR2 LQKENI. V was clipped by 3 bases and J by 8 bases; unmatched bases: 6. The DNA for the CDR3 is TGTGCCAGCTCACCCGGGGGACAGAAAGAAAAACTGTTTTTT. Its translation is CASSPGGQKEKLFF.

This clone has only a few counts. V and J are TRBV21-1 and TRBJ2-7; the D segment call TRBD1 is taken from the table without a DNA check. TRBV21-1 is recorded as a pseudogene. The CDR3 has 10 residues. DNA of the CDR3: TGTGCCAGCAGCAACCGGGGACAGGGGTTC. It is translated as CASSNRGQGF.

This chain uses TRBV3-1 (or the pseudogene TRBV3-2) with TRBJ1-3; D is ambiguous. In germline, CDR1 is LGHDT, CDR2 YNNKEL (reference sequence). Trimming removed 6 bases at V and 2 bases at J, with 8 bases between. CDR3 size: 13 residues. CDR3: CASRSDTGNTIYF. In DNA form, the CDR3 reads TGTGCCAGCAGGTCAGACACTGGAAACACCATATATTTT.

V gene TRBV7-3 combines with J gene TRBJ2-7; 7 bases align to TRBD2. This CDR3 region has 14 residues. V lost 0 bases and J lost 7; bases outside the gene matches: 6. CDR1 and CDR2 (germline): SGHTA, FQGTGA. CDR3: CASSLTATGGEQYF. The CDR3 region has the DNA TGTGCCAGCAGCTTAACAGCCACGGGGGGAGAGCAGTACTTC.

The V gene is TRBV19, the J gene TRBJ2-2; D gene ambiguous. CDR3 length: 13 residues. The germline gives CDR1 LNHDA, CDR2 SQIVND (reference sequence). Trimming took off 6 bases at V and 2 bases at J, with 7 bases between the two ends. The CDR3: CASRHVNTGELFF. In nucleotides, the CDR3 is TGTGCCAGTAGGCACGTCAACACCGGGGAGCTGTTTTTT.

The rearrangement uses TRBV5-1 and TRBJ1-6; D ambiguous. Germline V gene sequence: CDR1 SGHRS, CDR2 YFSETQ. Trimming stripped 6 bases from V and 6 bases from J, with 16 bases between. The CDR3 runs to 15 residues. As DNA, the CDR3 is TGCGCCAGCACCCAAGGATCCATGGGTAATTCACCCCTCCACTTT. This encodes CASTQGSMGNSPLHF.

J is TRBJ1-2 and V is TRBV7-9; D possibly corresponds to TRBD1 (5 bases). Germline V gene lookup returns CDR1 SEHNR and CDR2 FQNEAQ (reference sequence). This CDR3 is 14 amino acids long. The V gene lost 3 bases and the J gene lost 1 base, with 9 bases spanning the gap. CDR3 in DNA: TGTGCCAGCAGCTTGGCAGGGAGTAACTATGGCTACACCTTC. The encoded protein is CASSLAGSNYGYTF.

The gene calls are TRBV11-3 and TRBJ2-7, with a weak D call TRBD1 (5 bases). Germline V CDR1 and CDR2: SGHNT, YENEEA. Trimming removed 0 bases at V and 7 bases at J, with 13 bases between. The CDR3 runs 14 residues. In nucleotides, the CDR3 is TGTGCCAGCAGCTTAGAACAGGACACCGCGGAGCAGTACTTC. Translation gives CASSLEQDTAEQYF.

As regards this clone: A read error is possible here, since a much larger clone lies one base away. Other DNA sequences in this sample translate to the same CDR3. The V and J genes are TRBV6-5 and TRBJ2-2; D remains unclear. This CDR3 is built from 13 residues. V was shortened by 6 bases and J by 5 bases, with 10 bases between the two germline ends. Germline V CDR1 and CDR2: MNHEY, SVGAGI. Here the CDR3 reads CASSLSDTGELFF. As DNA, the CDR3 is TGTGCCAGCAGCTTATCCGATACCGGGGAGCTGTTTTTT.

The V gene is TRBV7-7, the J gene TRBJ1-4, with 8 bases matching TRBD1. Germline V gene data show CDR1 as SSHAT and CDR2 as FNYEAQ (reference sequence). The CDR3 consists of 13 residues. After removal of 5 bases from V and 7 bases from J, the junction contained 3 bases not matched to a gene. The CDR3 sequence is CASSPDRGEKLFF. CDR3 nucleotide sequence: TGTGCCAGCAGCCCCGACAGGGGTGAAAAACTGTTTTTT. Together with reference TRBV7-7 and TRBJ1-4, the CDR3 gives the full variable domain: GAGVSQSPRYKVTKRGQDVTLRCDPISSHATLYWYQQALGQGPEFLTYFNYEAQPDKSGLPSDRFSAERPEGSISTLTIQRTEQRDSAMYRCASSPDRGEKLFFGSGTQLSVL.

The chain is built from TRBV9 and TRBJ2-5; D is ambiguous. The CDR3 totals 14 residues. V was trimmed by 0 bases and J by 3 bases, leaving 9 bases between them. The germline V gene has CDR1 SGDLS and CDR2 YYNGEE. As DNA, the CDR3 is TGTGCCAGCAGCGTAGGGCGTTTAGAAGAGACCCAGTACTTC. Residues: CASSVGRLEETQYF.

The chain combines TRBV4-1 with TRBJ2-1; TRBD2 might be the D (5 bases). V gave up 3 bases and J gave up 8 bases, with 14 bases separating them. The CDR3 runs to 14 residues. Germline CDR1 MGHRA, CDR2 YSYEKL. This CDR3 reads CASSQRTPEDEQFF. For the CDR3, the DNA is TGCGCCAGCAGCCAGAGGACTCCGGAAGATGAGCAGTTCTTC.

This clone showed up just once. The chain has TRBV5-1 and TRBJ2-1; 10 nucleotides align to TRBD2. The CDR3 runs to 15 residues. Trimming at V came to 4 bases and at J to 7 bases, leaving 8 bases not matched to a gene. Germline V lookup: CDR1 SGHRS, CDR2 YFSETQ. CDR3 sequence: CASSVSGGADNEQFF. DNA of the CDR3: TGCGCCAGCAGCGTAAGCGGGGGGGCCGATAATGAGCAGTTCTTC. Full variable domain (outside the CDR3, taken from reference TRBV5-1 and TRBJ2-1): KAGVTQTPRYLIKTRGQQVTLSCSPISGHRSVSWYQQTPGQGLQFLFEYFSETQRNKGNFPGRFSGRQFSNSRSEMNVSTLELGDSALYLCASSVSGGADNEQFFGPGTRLTVL.

A single count supports this clone. The J gene is TRBJ2-7, the V gene TRBV29-1, with 8 positions matching TRBD2. Germline V gives CDR1 SQVTM, CDR2 ANQGSEA. The CDR3 has 12 amino acids. V gave up 5 bases and J gave up 2 bases; unmatched junction bases: 2. The CDR3, as DNA: TGCAGCGTTACCGGGGGGGCCTACGAGCAGTACTTC. This gives the protein CSVTGGAYEQYF.

This chain joins TRBV5-6 and TRBJ1-2; tentative D call: TRBD1 (5 bases). V lost 3 bases, J lost 3 bases, and 24 bases lay in between. CDR1 and CDR2 from the germline V gene are SGHDT and YYEEEE. This CDR3 is built from 18 residues. The CDR3 here is CASSSVGGRTISDYGYTF. CDR3 DNA sequence: TGTGCCAGCAGCTCAGTGGGAGGCAGGACAATATCGGACTATGGCTACACCTTC. The whole variable domain, filled in from reference TRBV5-6 and TRBJ1-2, reads DAGVTQSPTHLIKTRGQQVTLRCSPKSGHDTVSWYQQALGQGPQFIFQYYEEEERQRGNFPDRFSGHQFPNYSSELNVNALLLGDSALYLCASSSVGGRTISDYGYTFGSGTRLTVV.